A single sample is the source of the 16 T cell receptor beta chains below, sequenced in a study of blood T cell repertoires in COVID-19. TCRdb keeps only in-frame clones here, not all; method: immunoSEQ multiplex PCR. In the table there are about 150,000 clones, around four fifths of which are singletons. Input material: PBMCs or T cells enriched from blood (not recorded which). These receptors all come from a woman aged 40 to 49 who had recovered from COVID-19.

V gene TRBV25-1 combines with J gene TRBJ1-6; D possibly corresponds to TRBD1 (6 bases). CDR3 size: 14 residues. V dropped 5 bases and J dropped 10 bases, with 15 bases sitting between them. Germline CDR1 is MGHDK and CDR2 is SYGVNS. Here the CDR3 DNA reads TGTGCCAGCAGTCAAACAGGGTCACGGTCACCCCTCCACTTT. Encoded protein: CASSQTGSRSPLHF.

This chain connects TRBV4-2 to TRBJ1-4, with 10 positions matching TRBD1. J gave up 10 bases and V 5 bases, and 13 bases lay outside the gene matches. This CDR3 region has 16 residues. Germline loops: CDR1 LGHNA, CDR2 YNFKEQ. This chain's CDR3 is CASSSTPTGGSGKLFF. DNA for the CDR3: TGTGCCAGCAGCTCCACTCCGACAGGGGGCTCGGGAAAACTGTTTTTT.

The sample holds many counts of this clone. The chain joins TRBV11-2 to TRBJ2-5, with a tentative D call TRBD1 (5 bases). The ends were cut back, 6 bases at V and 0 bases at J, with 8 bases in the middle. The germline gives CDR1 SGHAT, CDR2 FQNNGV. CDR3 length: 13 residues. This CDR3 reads CASSTGHQETQYF. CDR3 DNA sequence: TGTGCCAGCAGTACAGGTCACCAAGAGACCCAGTACTTC. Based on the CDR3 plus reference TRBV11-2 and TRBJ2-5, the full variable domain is EAGVAQSPRYKIIEKRQSVAFWCNPISGHATLYWYQQILGQGPKLLIQFQNNGVVDDSQLPKDRFSAERLKGVDSTLKIQPAKLEDSAVYLCASSTGHQETQYFGPGTRLLVL.

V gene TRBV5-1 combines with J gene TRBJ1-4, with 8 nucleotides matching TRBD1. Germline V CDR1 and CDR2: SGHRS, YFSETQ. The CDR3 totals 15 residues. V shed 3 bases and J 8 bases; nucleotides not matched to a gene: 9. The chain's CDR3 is CASSSDQGAREKLFF. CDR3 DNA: TGCGCCAGCAGCTCTGACCAGGGGGCGCGGGAAAAACTGTTTTTT.

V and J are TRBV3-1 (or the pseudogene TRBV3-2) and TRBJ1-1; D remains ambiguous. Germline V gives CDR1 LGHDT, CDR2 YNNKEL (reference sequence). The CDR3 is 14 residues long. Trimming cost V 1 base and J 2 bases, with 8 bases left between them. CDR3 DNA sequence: TGTGCCAGCAGCCAAGTGCACACCAACACTGAAGCTTTCTTT. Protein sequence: CASSQVHTNTEAFF.

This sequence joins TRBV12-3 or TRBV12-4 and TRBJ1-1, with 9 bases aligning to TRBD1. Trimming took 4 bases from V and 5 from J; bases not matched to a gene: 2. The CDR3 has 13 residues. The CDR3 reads CASSSQGATEAFF. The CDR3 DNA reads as TGTGCCAGCAGTTCACAGGGGGCGACTGAAGCTTTCTTT.

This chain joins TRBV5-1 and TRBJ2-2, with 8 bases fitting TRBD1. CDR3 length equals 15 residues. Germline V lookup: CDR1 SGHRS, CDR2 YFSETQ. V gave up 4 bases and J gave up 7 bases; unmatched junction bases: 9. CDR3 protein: CASSAPDRGGGELFF. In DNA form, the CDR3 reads TGCGCCAGCAGCGCACCCGACAGGGGCGGCGGGGAGCTGTTTTTT.

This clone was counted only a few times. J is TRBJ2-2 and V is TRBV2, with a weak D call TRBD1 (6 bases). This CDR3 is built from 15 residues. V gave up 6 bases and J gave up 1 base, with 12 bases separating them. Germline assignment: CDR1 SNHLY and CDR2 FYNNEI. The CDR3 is CASRVETGNTGELFF. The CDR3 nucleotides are TGTGCCAGCAGGGTCGAGACAGGGAACACCGGGGAGCTGTTTTTT.

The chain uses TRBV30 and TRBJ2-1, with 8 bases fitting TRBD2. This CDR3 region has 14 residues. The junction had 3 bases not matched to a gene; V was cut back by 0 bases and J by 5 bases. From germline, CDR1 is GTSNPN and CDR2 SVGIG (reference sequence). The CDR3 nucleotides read TGTGCCTGGAGTGTTCTGCGGGGGGACAATGAGCAGTTCTTC. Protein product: CAWSVLRGDNEQFF.

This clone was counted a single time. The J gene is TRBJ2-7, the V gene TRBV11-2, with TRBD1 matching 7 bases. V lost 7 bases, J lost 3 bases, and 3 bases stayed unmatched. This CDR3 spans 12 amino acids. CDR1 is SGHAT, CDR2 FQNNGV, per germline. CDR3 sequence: CASTRDSYEQYF. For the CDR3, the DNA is TGTGCCAGCACCCGGGACAGCTACGAGCAGTACTTC.

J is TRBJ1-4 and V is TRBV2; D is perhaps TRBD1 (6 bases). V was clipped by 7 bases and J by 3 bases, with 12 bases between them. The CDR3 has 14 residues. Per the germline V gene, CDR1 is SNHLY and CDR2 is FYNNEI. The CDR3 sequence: CASISDRSNEKLFF. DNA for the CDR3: TGTGCCAGCATTTCGGACAGATCTAATGAAAAACTGTTTTTT.

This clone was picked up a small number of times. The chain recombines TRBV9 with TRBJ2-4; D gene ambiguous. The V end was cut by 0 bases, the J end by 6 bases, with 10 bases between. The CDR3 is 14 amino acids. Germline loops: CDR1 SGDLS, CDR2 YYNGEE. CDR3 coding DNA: TGTGCCAGCAGCGTAGGGCGGCAGTTAAACATTCAGTACTTC. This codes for CASSVGRQLNIQYF. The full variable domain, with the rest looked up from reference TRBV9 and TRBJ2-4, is DSGVTQTPKHLITATGQRVTLRCSPRSGDLSVYWYQQSLDQGLQFLIQYYNGEERAKGNILERFSAQQFPDLHSELNLSSLELGDSALYFCASSVGRQLNIQYFGAGTRLSVL.

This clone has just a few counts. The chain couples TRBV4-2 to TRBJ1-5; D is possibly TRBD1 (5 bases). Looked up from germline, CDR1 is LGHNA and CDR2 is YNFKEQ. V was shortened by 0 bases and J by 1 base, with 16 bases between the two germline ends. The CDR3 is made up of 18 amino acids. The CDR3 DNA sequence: TGTGCCAGCAGCCAAGATATCCGACAGACCCTCAGCAATCAGCCCCAGCATTTT. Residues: CASSQDIRQTLSNQPQHF.

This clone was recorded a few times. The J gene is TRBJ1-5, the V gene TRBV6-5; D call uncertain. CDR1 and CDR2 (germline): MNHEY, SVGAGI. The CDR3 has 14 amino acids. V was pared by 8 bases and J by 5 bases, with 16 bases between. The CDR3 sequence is CASDDWAGYQPQHF. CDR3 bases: TGTGCCAGCGACGATTGGGCAGGATATCAGCCCCAGCATTTT.

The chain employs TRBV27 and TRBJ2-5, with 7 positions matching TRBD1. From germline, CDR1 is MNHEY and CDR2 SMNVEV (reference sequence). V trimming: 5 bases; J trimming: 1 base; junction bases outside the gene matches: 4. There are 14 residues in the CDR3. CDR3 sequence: CASSPWDSQETQYF. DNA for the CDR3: TGTGCCAGCAGTCCGTGGGACAGCCAAGAGACCCAGTACTTC.

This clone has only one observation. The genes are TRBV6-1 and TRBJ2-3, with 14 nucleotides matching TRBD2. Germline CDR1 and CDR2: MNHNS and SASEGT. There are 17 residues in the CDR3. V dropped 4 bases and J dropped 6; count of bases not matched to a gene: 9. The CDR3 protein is CASSGARTSGRRDTQYF. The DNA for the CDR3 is TGTGCCAGCAGTGGAGCCCGGACTAGCGGGAGGCGGGATACGCAGTATTTT.